The following is a T cell receptor (beta chain) sequence with its context. These data are taken from a study of blood T cell repertoires in COVID-19. Study overall: The analysed material was cDNA or gDNA that came from T cells, B-cell-depleted T cells, or PBMCs.

Sequencing was performed with immunoSEQ multiplex PCR; in TCRdb, only in-frame clones are kept and a portion is missing. This table has roughly 260,000 clones, around four fifths appearing once. Germline CDR1 is MRHNA and CDR2 is SNTAGT. The CDR3 extends over 15 amino acids. V lost 4 bases and J lost 7, with 19 bases in between. V gene TRBV6-4 combines with J gene TRBJ1-2; TRBD1 might be the D (6 bases). The material sequenced was peripheral blood. The sequence came from a woman in her 70s with acute or convalescent COVID-19. CDR3 in amino acids: CASSAIGGGASGYTF. CDR3 sequence (DNA): TGTGCCAGCAGTGCCATTGGAGGGGGGGCATCTGGCTACACCTTC.